The 29 T cell receptor beta chains below were found in one sample sequenced in a study of blood T cell repertoires in COVID-19. Clones were sequenced by immunoSEQ multiplex PCR, and TCRdb holds only the in-frame ones, with some missing. The sample holds 220,000 or so clones, more than 70% seen once. The sample was PBMCs or T cells enriched from blood (not recorded which). All receptors come from a woman between 50 and 59 years old who had recovered from COVID-19.

This rearrangement joins TRBV11-2 to TRBJ1-6; D not resolved. The CDR3 has 18 residues. Germline loops: CDR1 SGHAT, CDR2 FQNNGV. The V and J ends lost 5 bases and 3 bases respectively, with 20 bases between them. The CDR3: CASSPASALEGYNSPLHF. As DNA, the CDR3 is TGTGCCAGCAGCCCTGCTAGCGCCTTGGAGGGCTATAATTCACCCCTCCACTTT.

The rearrangement uses TRBV30 and TRBJ2-1, with a weak D call TRBD2 (5 bases). Trimming took off 4 bases at V and 4 bases at J, with 5 bases between the two ends. CDR3 length equals 11 residues. Germline CDR1 GTSNPN, CDR2 SVGIG (reference sequence). CDR3 loop: CAWTGYNEQFF. The CDR3 bases are TGTGCCTGGACGGGATACAATGAGCAGTTCTTC.

Only one count was recorded for this clone. The J gene is TRBJ2-5, the V gene TRBV7-9, with a possible D match to TRBD2 (10 bases). The CDR3 is 20 amino acids. The germline V gene encodes CDR1 SEHNR and CDR2 FQNEAQ (reference sequence). The germline V and J ends were trimmed by 5 bases and 2 bases, with 30 bases remaining between them. The CDR3 is CASSGDRELAGLGIQETQYF. The CDR3 region has the DNA TGTGCCAGCAGCGGGGACAGGGAACTAGCGGGACTCGGGATTCAAGAGACCCAGTACTTC.

The gene calls are TRBV6-2 or TRBV6-3 and TRBJ2-7; 7 positions match TRBD2. Trimming at V came to 2 bases and at J to 1 base, leaving 5 bases not matched to a gene. The V gene's germline CDR1 is MNHEY and CDR2 SVGEGT. The CDR3 has 15 amino acids. The CDR3, as DNA: TGTGCCAGCAGTTACGGCGGGAGAAGGTCCTACGAGCAGTACTTC. It specifies CASSYGGRRSYEQYF.

This clone showed up just once. In nucleotides, the CDR3 is TGTGCCAGCAGTTATACGGAGGACCGTCTCGTC. Protein product: CASSYTEDRLV. The rearrangement links TRBV6-5 to TRBJ2-7, with TRBD2 as a possible D gene (5 bases). The CDR3 spans 11 residues. Germline V gene lookup returns CDR1 MNHEY and CDR2 SVGAGI.

V and J are TRBV4-3 and TRBJ1-1, with D unclear. Trimming stripped 2 bases from V and 3 bases from J, with 7 bases between. This CDR3 is 13 amino acids long. Germline V gene lookup returns CDR1 LGHNA and CDR2 YSLEER. CDR3 bases: TGCGCCAGCAGCCAACCGGGTCACACTGAAGCTTTCTTT. Protein product: CASSQPGHTEAFF.

The J gene is TRBJ1-5, the V gene TRBV19; D perhaps matches TRBD1 (5 bases). In germline, CDR1 is LNHDA, CDR2 SQIVND (reference sequence). The CDR3 is 14 residues long. Trimming pared 1 base from V and 3 bases from J, leaving 7 bases between. The CDR3, as DNA: TGTGCCAGTAGTATAGGACAGACCAATCAGCCCCAGCATTTT. It is translated as CASSIGQTNQPQHF.

The V and J genes are TRBV27 and TRBJ1-5; weak D call: TRBD1 (6 bases). CDR1 and CDR2 from the germline V gene are MNHEY and SMNVEV (reference sequence). CDR3 length: 14 residues. Trimming took 5 bases from V and 0 from J, leaving 8 bases between them. The CDR3: CASSDRNSNQPQHF. The CDR3 bases are TGTGCCAGCAGTGACAGGAATAGCAATCAGCCCCAGCATTTT.

This chain joins TRBV5-4 and TRBJ2-1; 7 bases match TRBD1. CDR1 and CDR2 from the germline V gene are SGHNT and YYREEE (reference sequence). This CDR3 is 16 amino acids long. Trimming removed 8 bases from V and 0 bases from J; junction bases left unmatched: 11. CDR3 loop: CASQGVGLLSYNEQFF. CDR3 coding DNA: TGTGCCAGTCAGGGGGTAGGGTTACTCTCCTACAATGAGCAGTTCTTC.

V usage is TRBV18 and J usage is TRBJ2-1; 9 positions agree with TRBD2. After removal of 3 bases from V and 6 bases from J, the junction contained 9 bases not matched to a gene. The CDR3 contains 16 residues. Germline CDR1 KGHSH, CDR2 LQKENI. Here the CDR3 reads CASSPLGGRALNEQFF. Here the CDR3 DNA reads TGTGCCAGCTCACCCCTCGGCGGGAGGGCCCTCAATGAGCAGTTCTTC.

The chain recombines TRBV2 with TRBJ2-1; weak D call: TRBD2 (6 bases). This CDR3 has 11 residues. Trimming shortened V by 4 bases and J by 12 bases, and 10 bases separated the two germline ends. Germline lookup yields CDR1 SNHLY and CDR2 FYNNEI. Here the CDR3 reads CASSGEVVQFF. The CDR3 nucleotides read TGTGCCAGCAGTGGGGAGGTAGTGCAGTTCTTC.

This clone was observed a few times. The chain couples TRBV11-2 to TRBJ1-6; weak D call: TRBD1 (5 bases). Per the germline V gene, CDR1 is SGHAT and CDR2 is FQNNGV. The CDR3 loop spans 11 amino acids. V lost 5 bases to trimming and J lost 18 bases, with 14 bases between them. CDR3 protein: CASSPGTQAHF. The CDR3 nucleotides read TGTGCCAGCAGCCCGGGGACTCAGGCCCACTTT.

The rearrangement joins TRBV12-2 to TRBJ2-2; whether TRBD1, the table's D call, matches the DNA was not checked. TRBV12-2 is labeled a pseudogene. The CDR3 contains 15 residues. CDR3 region: CASRLDRGPTGELFF. The DNA for the CDR3 is TGTGCAAGTCGCTTGGACAGGGGGCCCACCGGGGAGCTGTTTTTT.

The chain recombines TRBV4-2 with TRBJ1-4; 8 nucleotides line up with TRBD1. The CDR3 runs 15 residues. After removal of 3 bases from V and 5 bases from J, the junction contained 5 bases not matched to a gene. CDR1 and CDR2 (germline): LGHNA, YNFKEQ. The CDR3 DNA reads TGTGCCAGCAGCCAGACAGGGGTTTCGAATGAAAAACTGTTTTTT. It encodes CASSQTGVSNEKLFF.

The gene calls are TRBV12-5 and TRBJ2-5; 7 positions agree with TRBD2. Looked up from germline, CDR1 is LGHNT and CDR2 is FRNRAP. The CDR3 is 15 amino acids. V was clipped by 3 bases and J by 0 bases; unmatched bases: 4. The DNA for the CDR3 is TGTGCTAGTGGTTTCGGGGGGTCGTACCAAGAGACCCAGTACTTC. This translates into CASGFGGSYQETQYF.

The chain joins TRBV12-3 or TRBV12-4 to TRBJ2-7; TRBD2 is a possible D gene (6 bases). Trimming left V 4 bases short and J 6 bases short, with 13 bases between. The CDR3 is 13 amino acids. CDR3 bases: TGTGCCAGCAGTTGGGCGGCGGGGAGCGAGCAGTACTTC. As protein: CASSWAAGSEQYF.

In this sample, this clone turned up once. The V and J genes are TRBV15 and TRBJ2-2; TRBD2 agrees at 8 bases. After removal of 6 bases from V and 4 bases from J, the junction contained 13 bases not matched to a gene. The CDR3 length is 17 residues. Germline V gene data show CDR1 as LNHNV and CDR2 as YYDKDF (reference sequence). CDR3 nucleotide sequence: TGTGCCACCAGGGTTACTCGGGGGGGTGTGACCACCGGGGAGCTGTTTTTT. Its protein product is CATRVTRGGVTTGELFF.

The V call is TRBV4-2, the J call TRBJ2-5, with TRBD2 identical over 11 bases. Losses at the gene ends were 4 bases for V and 4 bases for J; bases not matched to a gene: 8. CDR3 length equals 16 residues. Germline V gene sequence: CDR1 LGHNA, CDR2 YNFKEQ. Written as DNA, the CDR3 is TGTGCCAGCAGCCGCACTAGCGGGAGTGTCCGAGAGACCCAGTACTTC. The encoded protein is CASSRTSGSVRETQYF.

The chain joins TRBV18 to TRBJ2-2; the match to TRBD2 covers 8 bases. With V trimmed by 6 bases and J by 1 base, 4 bases remained unmatched. Per germline, CDR1 KGHSH and CDR2 LQKENI. The CDR3 loop spans 15 amino acids. CDR3 residues: CASSPSGGNTGELFF. DNA for the CDR3: TGTGCCAGCTCGCCAAGCGGGGGGAACACCGGGGAGCTGTTTTTT.

V and J are TRBV2 and TRBJ1-4; D is undetermined. This CDR3 contains 14 residues. Germline V gene data show CDR1 as SNHLY and CDR2 as FYNNEI. Trimming left V 8 bases short and J 7 bases short, with 17 bases between. The CDR3 spells CASRRDGSSEKLFF. The DNA for the CDR3 is TGTGCCAGCCGACGTGACGGGTCTAGTGAAAAACTGTTTTTT.

The chain carries TRBV6-2 or TRBV6-3 and TRBJ2-2; the match to TRBD2 covers 7 bases. The CDR3 covers 19 residues. Per germline, CDR1 MNHEY and CDR2 SVGEGT. V dropped 1 base and J dropped 5; count of bases not matched to a gene: 16. The CDR3 region has the DNA TGTGCCAGCAGTTACTTGAACGGTGTAGCGGGTGGTCGAACCGGGGAGCTGTTTTTT. Its protein product is CASSYLNGVAGGRTGELFF.

V usage is TRBV7-2 and J usage is TRBJ1-4; 11 bases map to TRBD1. The germline V gene has CDR1 SGHTA and CDR2 FQGNSA. CDR3 length: 17 residues. Trimming removed 1 base from V and 5 bases from J; junction bases left unmatched: 6. CDR3 loop: CASSLGRTGGANEKLFF. Here the CDR3 DNA reads TGTGCCAGCAGCTTAGGACGGACAGGGGGCGCAAATGAAAAACTGTTTTTT.

The chain employs TRBV27 and TRBJ2-1, with 7 bases fitting TRBD2. The CDR3 has 20 amino acids. Germline assignment: CDR1 MNHEY and CDR2 SMNVEV (reference sequence). Trimming removed 5 bases from V and 0 bases from J; junction bases left unmatched: 19. CDR3 in amino acids: CASSPDPLADGAHSYNEQFF. For the CDR3, the DNA is TGTGCCAGCAGTCCCGACCCTCTAGCGGATGGGGCCCACTCCTACAATGAGCAGTTCTTC.

The V call is TRBV5-1, the J call TRBJ1-1, with 9 bases fitting TRBD1. Looked up from germline, CDR1 is SGHRS and CDR2 is YFSETQ. Losses at the gene ends were 4 bases for V and 2 bases for J; bases not matched to a gene: 6. This CDR3 has 15 amino acids. As DNA, the CDR3 is TGCGCCAGCAGCGCGGGACAGGGACGAAACACTGAAGCTTTCTTT. It specifies CASSAGQGRNTEAFF.

The chain couples TRBV27 to TRBJ2-7; D may be TRBD2 (5 bases). V was trimmed by 2 bases and J by 4 bases, leaving 12 bases between them. The germline V gene has CDR1 MNHEY and CDR2 SMNVEV (reference sequence). The CDR3 is 14 amino acids. In DNA, the CDR3 is TGTGCCAGCAGTTTAAGAGGGAGACGGTACGAGCAGTACTTC. Protein: CASSLRGRRYEQYF.

This chain joins TRBV7-9 and TRBJ2-5; TRBD2 is a possible D gene (5 bases). The CDR3 covers 16 residues. Deletions cut 2 bases from V and 5 bases from J, with 18 bases between. The germline V gene has CDR1 SEHNR and CDR2 FQNEAQ (reference sequence). CDR3: CASSLTWRSSGETQYF. CDR3 nucleotide sequence: TGTGCCAGCAGCTTAACGTGGCGATCCTCGGGGGAGACCCAGTACTTC.

This clone is a singleton in its sample. The rearrangement joins TRBV6-6 to TRBJ2-7; 10 bases fit TRBD2. CDR1 is MNHNY and CDR2 is SVGAGI in the germline V gene (reference sequence). CDR3 length: 15 amino acids. The V segment lost 0 bases and the J segment 4 bases; nucleotides outside the gene matches: 3. As DNA, the CDR3 is TGTGCCAGCAGTTACTCCCTAGCGGGAGTGTACGAGCAGTACTTC. It translates to CASSYSLAGVYEQYF.

This clone has only one observation. This chain links TRBV12-5 with TRBJ2-3, with TRBD2 matching 8 bases. The CDR3 length is 17 residues. Trimming cost V 0 bases and J 4 bases; bases outside gene matches: 9. Germline assignment: CDR1 LGHNT and CDR2 FRNRAP. The CDR3 reads CASGLVQSGSTSDTQYF. The CDR3 nucleotides are TGTGCTAGTGGTTTGGTACAGAGCGGGAGTACGTCAGATACGCAGTATTTT.

The gene calls are TRBV19 and TRBJ1-1, with 9 nucleotides matching TRBD1. The length of the CDR3 is 16 residues. Germline V gives CDR1 LNHDA, CDR2 SQIVND (reference sequence). The ends lost 4 bases at V and 5 bases at J; junction bases unmatched: 11. The DNA for the CDR3 is TGTGCCAGTAGTACCGTACAGGGGGCAGGTCCGACTGAAGCTTTCTTT. This codes for CASSTVQGAGPTEAFF.